This T cell receptor (beta chain) originates from a study of blood T cell repertoires in COVID-19. Overall study: From the United States, Italy and Spain came samples of acute and convalescent COVID-19. Sources were T cells, B-cell-depleted T cells, or PBMCs; the material itself was cDNA or gDNA.

Original processing notes: Using reference gene primer amplification, nucleated cell counts were estimated. Profiling relied on immunoSEQ multiplex PCR, and the TCRdb table lists in-frame clones only, not all of them. The D gene and trimming were derived from the DNA, and the V and J assignments and clone size from that table. The table has about 69,000 clones, more than 75% seen once. The V end was cut by 1 base, the J end by 2 bases, with 14 bases between. CDR1 is MNHEY and CDR2 is SMNVEV in the germline V gene (reference sequence). The CDR3 sequence is 17 residues long. The receptor comes from a human donor in a cohort sampled during active COVID-19. The sequencing input was peripheral blood. The V gene is TRBV27, the J gene TRBJ2-2; TRBD2 is a possible D gene (6 bases). The chain's CDR3 is CASSLYPAGKNTGELFF. The CDR3 DNA reads as TGTGCCAGCAGTTTATACCCGGCGGGGAAAAACACCGGGGAGCTGTTTTTT.